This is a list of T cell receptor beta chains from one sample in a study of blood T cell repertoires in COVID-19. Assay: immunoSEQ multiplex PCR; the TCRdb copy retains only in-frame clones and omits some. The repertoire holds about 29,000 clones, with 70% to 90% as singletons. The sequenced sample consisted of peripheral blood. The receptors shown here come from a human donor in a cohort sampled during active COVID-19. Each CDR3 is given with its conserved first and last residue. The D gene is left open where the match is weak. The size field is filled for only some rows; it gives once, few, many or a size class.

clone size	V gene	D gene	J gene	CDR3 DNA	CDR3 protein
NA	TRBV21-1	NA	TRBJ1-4	TGTGCCAGCAGCAAAGACAGGGGCAGTGAAAAACTGTTTTTT	CASSKDRGSEKLFF
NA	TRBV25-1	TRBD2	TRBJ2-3	TGTGCCAGCAGCACCACCAAGGGACTAGCGAATACGCAGTATTTT	CASSTTKGLANTQYF
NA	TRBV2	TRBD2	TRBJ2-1	TGTGCCACGGCACCGGGGAGCGGGGGGTCCTACAATGAGCAGTTCTTC	CATAPGSGGSYNEQFF
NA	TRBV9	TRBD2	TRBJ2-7	TGTGCCAGCAGCGTAACTTGGGGGGGGACCGAGCAGTACTTC	CASSVTWGGTEQYF
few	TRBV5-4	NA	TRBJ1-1	TGTGCCAGCAGCTCGGACAGAGGCCCAAACACTGAAGCTTTCTTT	CASSSDRGPNTEAFF
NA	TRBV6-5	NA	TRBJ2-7	TGTGCCAGCACAAACAGGGCAAACTACGAGCAGTACTTC	CASTNRANYEQYF
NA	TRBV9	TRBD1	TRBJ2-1	TGTGCCAGCAGCGCTGGACAGGGTAGGGGCAATGAGCAGTTCTTC	CASSAGQGRGNEQFF
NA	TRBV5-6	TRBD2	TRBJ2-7	TGTGCCAGCAGACCCAGCGGGGGGAGCTCCTACGAGCAGTACTTC	CASRPSGGSSYEQYF
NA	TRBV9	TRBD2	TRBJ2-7	TGTGCCAGCAGCGTTGAAGCGGGGGGCTCCTACGAGCAGTACTTC	CASSVEAGGSYEQYF
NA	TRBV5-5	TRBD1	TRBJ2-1	TGTGCCAGCAGCTGGAGGGACAGGGGGAATGAGCAGTTCTTC	CASSWRDRGNEQFF
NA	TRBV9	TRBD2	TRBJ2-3	TGTGCCAGCAGCGTAGCAGCTAGCGGGGGTCTTTCAGATACGCAGTATTTT	CASSVAASGGLSDTQYF
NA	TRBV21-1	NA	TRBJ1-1	TGTGCCAGCAGCAAAGGCACGATCGGAGGGGGCCAAGGTGGGAACACTGAAGCTTTCTTT	CASSKGTIGGGQGGNTEAFF
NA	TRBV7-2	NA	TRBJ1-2	TGTGCCAGCAGCTCCAGCGGGGGAAGCTATGGCTACACCTTC	CASSSSGGSYGYTF
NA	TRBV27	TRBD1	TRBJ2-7	TGTGCCAGCAGTCGCCGGGGACAGGGGCAGGTCGAGCAGTACTTC	CASSRRGQGQVEQYF
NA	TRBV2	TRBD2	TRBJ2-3	TGTGCCAGCATCGTAGCGGGGGGGGGCACAGATACGCAGTATTTT	CASIVAGGGTDTQYF